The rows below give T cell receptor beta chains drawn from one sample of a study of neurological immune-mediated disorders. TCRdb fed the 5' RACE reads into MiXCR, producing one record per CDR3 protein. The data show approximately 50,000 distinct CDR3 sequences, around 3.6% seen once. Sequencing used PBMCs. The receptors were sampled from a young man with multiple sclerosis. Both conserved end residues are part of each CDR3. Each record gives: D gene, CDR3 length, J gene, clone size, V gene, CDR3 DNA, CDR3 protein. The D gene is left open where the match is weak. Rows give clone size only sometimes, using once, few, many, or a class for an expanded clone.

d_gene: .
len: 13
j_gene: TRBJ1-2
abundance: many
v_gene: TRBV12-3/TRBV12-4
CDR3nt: TGTGCCAGCACCTCGGACACCATCTATGGCTACACCTTC
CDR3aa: CASTSDTIYGYTF

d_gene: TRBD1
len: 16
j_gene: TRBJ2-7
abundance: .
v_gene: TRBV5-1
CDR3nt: TGCGCCAGCAGCTTTTCAGGGGGCGGAGGATCCTACGAGCAGTACTTC
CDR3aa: CASSFSGGGGSYEQYF

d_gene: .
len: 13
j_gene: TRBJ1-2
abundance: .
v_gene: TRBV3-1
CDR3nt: TGTGCCAGCAGCCAACTGACGGACTATGGCTACACCTTC
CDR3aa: CASSQLTDYGYTF

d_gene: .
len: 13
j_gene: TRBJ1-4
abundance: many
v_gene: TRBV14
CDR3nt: TGTGCCAGCAGCCAAATTTTCAGGGAAAAACTGTTTTTT
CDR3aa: CASSQIFREKLFF

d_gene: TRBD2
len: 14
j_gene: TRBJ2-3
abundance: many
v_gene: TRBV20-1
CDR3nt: TGCAGTGCACCGGGACTAGTTGGGACAGATACGCAGTATTTT
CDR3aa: CSAPGLVGTDTQYF

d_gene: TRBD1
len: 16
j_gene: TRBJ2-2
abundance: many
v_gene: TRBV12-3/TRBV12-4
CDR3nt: TGTGCCAGCAGTTTAGCAGGGGGCCTTAACACCGGGGAGCTGTTTTTT
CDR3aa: CASSLAGGLNTGELFF

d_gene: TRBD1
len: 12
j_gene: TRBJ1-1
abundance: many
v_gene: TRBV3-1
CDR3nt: TGTGCCAGCAGCCTTCGACAGGGTGAAGCTTTCTTT
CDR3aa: CASSLRQGEAFF

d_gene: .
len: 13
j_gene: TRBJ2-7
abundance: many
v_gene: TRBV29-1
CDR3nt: TGCAGCGTTGGAACACAAGACCTTTACGAGCAGTACTTC
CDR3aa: CSVGTQDLYEQYF

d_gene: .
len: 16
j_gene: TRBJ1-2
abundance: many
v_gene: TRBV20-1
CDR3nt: TGCAGTGCTAGAGATCCTCCGGACAGCCCCGCGGGGGGCTACACCTTC
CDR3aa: CSARDPPDSPAGGYTF

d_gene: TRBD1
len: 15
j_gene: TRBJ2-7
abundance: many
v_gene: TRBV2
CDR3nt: TGTGCCAGCAGTGACAGAACAGGGGGGACCTACGAGCAGTACTTC
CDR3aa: CASSDRTGGTYEQYF

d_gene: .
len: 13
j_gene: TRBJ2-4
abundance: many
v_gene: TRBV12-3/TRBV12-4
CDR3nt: TGTGCCAGCAGTCCACAGGGTACAAACATTCAGTACTTC
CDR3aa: CASSPQGTNIQYF

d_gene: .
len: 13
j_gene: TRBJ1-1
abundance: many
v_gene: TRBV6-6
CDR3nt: TGTGCCAGCAGTTTAGGAGGGACGCGTGAAGCTTTCTTT
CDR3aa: CASSLGGTREAFF

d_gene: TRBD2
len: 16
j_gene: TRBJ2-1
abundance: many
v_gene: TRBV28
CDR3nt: TGTGCCAGCAGTCCAACTAGCGGGAGGGCCGGCAATGAGCAGTTCTTC
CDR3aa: CASSPTSGRAGNEQFF

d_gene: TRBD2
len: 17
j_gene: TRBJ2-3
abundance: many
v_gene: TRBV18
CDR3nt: TGTGCCAGCTCGCGGACTAGCGGGAGGGCCGTGACAGATACGCAGTATTTT
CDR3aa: CASSRTSGRAVTDTQYF

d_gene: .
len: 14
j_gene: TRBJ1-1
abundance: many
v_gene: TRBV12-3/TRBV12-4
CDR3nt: TGTGCCAGCAGTCCTGGGCGGCCGAACACTGAAGCTTTCTTT
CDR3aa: CASSPGRPNTEAFF

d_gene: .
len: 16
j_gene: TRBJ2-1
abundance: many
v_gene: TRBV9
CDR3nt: TGTGCCAGCAGCGGGAGATCACAACTCTCCTACAATGAGCAGTTCTTC
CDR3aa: CASSGRSQLSYNEQFF

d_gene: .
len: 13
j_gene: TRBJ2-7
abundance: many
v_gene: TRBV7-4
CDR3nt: TGTGCCAGCAGCGGCGGGACCCCTTACGAGCAGTACTTC
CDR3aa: CASSGGTPYEQYF

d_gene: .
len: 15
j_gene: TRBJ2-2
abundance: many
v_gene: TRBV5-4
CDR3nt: TGTGCCAGCAGCTCCGGGACAATGAACACCGGGGAGCTGTTTTTT
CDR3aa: CASSSGTMNTGELFF

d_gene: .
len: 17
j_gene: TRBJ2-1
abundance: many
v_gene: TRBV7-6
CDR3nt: TGTGCCAGCAGCTTAGTGGGCAGGGCAAGCTCCTACAATGAGCAGTTCTTC
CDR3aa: CASSLVGRASSYNEQFF

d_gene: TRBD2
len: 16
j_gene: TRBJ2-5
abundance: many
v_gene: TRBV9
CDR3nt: TGTGCCAGCAGCGTAGCGACTAGCGGGAGTCAAGAGACCCAGTACTTC
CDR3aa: CASSVATSGSQETQYF

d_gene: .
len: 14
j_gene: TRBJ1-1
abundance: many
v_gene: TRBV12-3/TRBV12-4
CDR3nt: TGTGCCAGCAGTTTCGGGGACTCGAGGACTGAAGCTTTCTTT
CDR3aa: CASSFGDSRTEAFF

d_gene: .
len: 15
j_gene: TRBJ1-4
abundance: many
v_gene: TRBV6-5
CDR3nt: TGTGCCAGCAGTTACTCGACGGTGGTGGGTGAAAAACTGTTTTTT
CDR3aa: CASSYSTVVGEKLFF

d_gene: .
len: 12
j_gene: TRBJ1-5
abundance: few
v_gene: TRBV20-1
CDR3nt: TGCAGTGGCCCACAGGGTAATCAGCCCCAGAATTTT
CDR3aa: CSGPQGNQPQNF

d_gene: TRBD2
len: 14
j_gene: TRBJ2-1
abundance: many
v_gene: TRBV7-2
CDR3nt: TGTGCCAGCCTAGCGGGGGGTTCCAACAATGAGCAGTTCTTC
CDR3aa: CASLAGGSNNEQFF

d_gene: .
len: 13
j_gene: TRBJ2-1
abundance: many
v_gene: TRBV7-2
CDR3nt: TGTGCCAGCAGCTTTGACCCCGGTGGTGAGCAGTTCTTC
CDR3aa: CASSFDPGGEQFF

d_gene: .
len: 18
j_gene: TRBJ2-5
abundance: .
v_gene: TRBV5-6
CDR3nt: TGTGCCAGCAGCTTGTTCCAGGTCAGGGGTCCAGTATCAGAGACCCAGTACTTC
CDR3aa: CASSLFQVRGPVSETQYF

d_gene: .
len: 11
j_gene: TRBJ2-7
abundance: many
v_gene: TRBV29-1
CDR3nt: TGCAGCGTTGGGGAGGACAGGGAGCAGTACTTC
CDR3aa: CSVGEDREQYF

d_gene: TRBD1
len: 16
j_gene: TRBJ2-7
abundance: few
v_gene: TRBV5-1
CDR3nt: TGCGCCAGCAGCGGAACGTTGGGACAGGGGTCCTACGAGCAGTACTTC
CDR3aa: CASSGTLGQGSYEQYF

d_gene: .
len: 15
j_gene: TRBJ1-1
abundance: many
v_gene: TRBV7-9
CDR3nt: TGTGCCAGCAGCGTTCCCGGGAGAGAGAACACTGAAGCTTTCTTT
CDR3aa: CASSVPGRENTEAFF

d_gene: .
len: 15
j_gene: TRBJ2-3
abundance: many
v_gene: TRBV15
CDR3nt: TGTGCCACCCGGCCCAGCGGGCTCAACACAGATACGCAGTATTTT
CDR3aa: CATRPSGLNTDTQYF

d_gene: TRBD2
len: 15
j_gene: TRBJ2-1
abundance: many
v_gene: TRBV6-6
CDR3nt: TGTGCCAGCAGTTACTCGTCTAGCGGGGGGAATGAGCAGTTCTTC
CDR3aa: CASSYSSSGGNEQFF

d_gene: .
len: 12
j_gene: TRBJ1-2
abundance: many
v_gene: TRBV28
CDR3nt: TGTGCCAGCAGTTCCCAGGGATCTGGCTACACCTTC
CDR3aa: CASSSQGSGYTF

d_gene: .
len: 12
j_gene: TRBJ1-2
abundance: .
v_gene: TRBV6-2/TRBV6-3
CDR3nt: TGTGCCACCGGACAGCTTTCCTATGGCTACACCTTC
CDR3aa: CATGQLSYGYTF

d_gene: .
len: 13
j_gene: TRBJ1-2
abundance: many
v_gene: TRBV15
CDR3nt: TGTGCCACCAGCAGAGGGGGGGCCTATGGCTACACCTTC
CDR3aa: CATSRGGAYGYTF

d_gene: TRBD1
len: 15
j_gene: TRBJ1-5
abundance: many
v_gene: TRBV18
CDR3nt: TGTGCCAGCTCACCCGGTCAGGGGGCTCGGCAGCCCCAGCATTTT
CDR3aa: CASSPGQGARQPQHF

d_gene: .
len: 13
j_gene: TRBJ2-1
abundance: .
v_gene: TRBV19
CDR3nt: TGTGCCAGTAGTGCGGGCCCCTACAATGAGCAGTTCTTC
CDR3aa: CASSAGPYNEQFF

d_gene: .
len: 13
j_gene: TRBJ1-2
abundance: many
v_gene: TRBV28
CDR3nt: TGTGCCAGCAGTACGTCAGGGATCTATGGCTACACCTTC
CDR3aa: CASSTSGIYGYTF

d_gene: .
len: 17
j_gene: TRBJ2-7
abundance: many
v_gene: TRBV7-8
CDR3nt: TGTGCCAGCAGCGACCCGTGGTCGGGGTCCCCTCCCTACGAGCAGTACTTC
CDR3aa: CASSDPWSGSPPYEQYF

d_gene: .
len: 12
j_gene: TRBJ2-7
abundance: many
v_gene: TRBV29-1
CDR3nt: TGCAGCGCAGACGAAAGGGGAGACGAGCAGTACTTC
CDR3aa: CSADERGDEQYF

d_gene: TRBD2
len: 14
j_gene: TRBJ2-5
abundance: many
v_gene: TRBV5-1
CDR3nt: TGCGCCAGCAGCGCGGGGGGGCCCGGAGAGACCCAGTACTTC
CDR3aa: CASSAGGPGETQYF

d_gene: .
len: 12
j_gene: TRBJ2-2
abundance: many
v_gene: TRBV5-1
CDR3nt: TGCGCCAGCAGCTTGAGCCCCGGGGAGCTGTTTTTT
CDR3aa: CASSLSPGELFF

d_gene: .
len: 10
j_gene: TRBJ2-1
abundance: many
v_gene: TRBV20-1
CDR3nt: TGCAGTGCTCCACGCAATGAGCAGTTCTTC
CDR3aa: CSAPRNEQFF

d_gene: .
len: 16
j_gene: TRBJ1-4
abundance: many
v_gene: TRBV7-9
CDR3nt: TGTGCCAGCAGCCAAGGGACAATTGCAACTAATGAAAAACTGTTTTTT
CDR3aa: CASSQGTIATNEKLFF

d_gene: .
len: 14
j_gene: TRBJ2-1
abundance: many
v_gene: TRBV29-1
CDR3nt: TGCAGCGGGACTACCACCATGGATTACAATGAGCAGTTCTTC
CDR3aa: CSGTTTMDYNEQFF

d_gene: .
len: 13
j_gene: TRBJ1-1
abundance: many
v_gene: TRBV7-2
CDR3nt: TGTGCCAGCAGCTTACAGGTGAACACTGAAGCTTTCTTT
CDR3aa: CASSLQVNTEAFF

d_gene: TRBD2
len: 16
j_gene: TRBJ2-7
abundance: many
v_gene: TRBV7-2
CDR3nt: TGTGCCAGCAGCCCCATCCTTAGCGGGGGACACGTGGAGCAGTACTTC
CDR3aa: CASSPILSGGHVEQYF

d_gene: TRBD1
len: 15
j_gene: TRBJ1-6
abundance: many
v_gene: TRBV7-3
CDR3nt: TGTGCCAGCAGCTTTGCACAGGGGACCAATTCACCCCTCCACTTT
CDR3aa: CASSFAQGTNSPLHF

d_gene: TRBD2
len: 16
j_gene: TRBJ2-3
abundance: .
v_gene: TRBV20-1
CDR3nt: TGCAGTGCTAGAGACTTGACTAGCGGGGGGACGGATACGCAGTATTTT
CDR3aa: CSARDLTSGGTDTQYF

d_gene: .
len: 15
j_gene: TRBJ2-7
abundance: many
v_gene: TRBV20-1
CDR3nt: TGCAGTGCTAGACCTCGGGCAGGGGGGTCAAGGGAGCAGTACTTC
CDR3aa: CSARPRAGGSREQYF